What follows is one TCR beta chain and its context. This clonotype has at least ten counts. The antigen it recognizes is unknown. Per-base qualities were not stored, and no clone one base away is much larger. RNA was isolated from bulk, unsorted tissue, and RNA quality was assessed with a NanoDrop ND-1000 and an Agilent 2100. For the normal lung samples, distant non-tumor tissue was collected more than 3 cm away from the tumor edge. All donors had newly diagnosed lung cancer, had not received prior chemotherapy, and were admitted for thoracic surgery in China between August and November 2014. Patients with previous radiotherapy or chemotherapy, or with another concurrent cancer, were excluded from the study. Surgical tissue pieces of 1-2 cm3 were preserved in RNAlater solution and were kept at -80 degrees C until use. This sample was taken from a study of tumor and adjacent non-tumor tissue in lung cancer (dated by TCRdb to the late 2010s). About the study as a whole: By cancer type, the cohort comprised approximately twelve adenocarcinoma patients, a couple of squamous cell carcinoma patients and 1 small cell lung cancer patient. The approximately 15 patients were aged roughly 31 to 80 years, included about 10 men and 5 women, and had TNM stage I to III disease. In total, sequencing yielded 125,075,908 productive TCRbeta reads, which works out to an average of about 4.2 million reads per sample. Bulk TCRbeta repertoires were compared between lung tumor tissue and matched distant non-tumor lung tissue obtained from 15 or so lung cancer patients. Around 30 paired specimens, one tumor and one normal lung sample per patient, were profiled by TCRbeta CDR3 sequencing.

The CDR3 goes from the cysteine to the phenylalanine over 15 residues. Left in the record is the CDR3 DNA by itself, 45 bases read in frame from the first base. The germline V gene encodes CDR1 MNHEY and CDR2 SVGAGI. Between the V and J ends, shortened by 6 bases and 8 bases respectively, the junction contains 19 bases. Receptors were amplified or captured by multiplex PCR. The instrument given in TCRdb is Illumina HiSeq 2500. TCRbeta libraries were built by three rounds of nested PCR using primers (Table S4), following protocols modified from ARM-PCR. PCR products of 200-500 bp were gel-excised and purified with the QIAquick gel extraction kit before sequencing. Processing in the source paper ran as follows. Trimmomatic was used to clean the reads, FLASH was used to merge the reads into complete CDR3 sequences, and MiTCR was used to assign the reads to V(D)J germline segments. Clonal diversity was computed as the inverse Simpson's index with VDJtools. In-frame sequences lacking a premature stop codon were counted as productive reads. TCRdb reprocessed the public reads (quality trimming at Q25 with fastp, clone calling with MiXCR) and kept in-frame beta chains. One record per CDR3 amino acid sequence lists the most common genes and DNA. Here the V and J calls rest on TCRdb's processing, not on the authors' analysis. In all, the sample holds roughly 43,000 distinct CDR3 sequences, and roughly 60% of those were seen once. The ten largest clones add up to 45% of the sample.

General study outcomes and caveats: Because peripheral blood was not sequenced, the blood TCRbeta repertoires of the lung cancer patients in the study went unexamined. Tumor tissue showed significantly higher TCR diversity (inverse Simpson) than normal lung tissue, at about 400 vs 150 (P = 0.0075, Mann-Whitney U test). Neither the sequencing platform nor unique molecular identifiers are named or mentioned anywhere in the methods. A significantly larger cumulative share of the repertoire was made up by the top 100 clones in normal lung than in tumor tissue. TCR diversity was significantly higher in younger patients, and greater tumor TCR diversity was associated with shorter overall survival and shorter disease-free survival. With only around 16 patients in the cohort, the authors noted that larger samples and more detailed clinical data are needed.

The sequencing sample was made of distant non-tumor lung tissue. This receptor was obtained from a man aged 45-65 years with non-small cell lung cancer. The sequence is built from TRBV6-5 and TRBJ1-4, with TRBD1 perhaps the D gene, on 6 matching bases. The DNA reads as follows: TGTGCCAGCAGAAAAGTACAGGGCGAAGGGGAAAAACTGTTTTTT. Its protein is CASRKVQGEGEKLFF.